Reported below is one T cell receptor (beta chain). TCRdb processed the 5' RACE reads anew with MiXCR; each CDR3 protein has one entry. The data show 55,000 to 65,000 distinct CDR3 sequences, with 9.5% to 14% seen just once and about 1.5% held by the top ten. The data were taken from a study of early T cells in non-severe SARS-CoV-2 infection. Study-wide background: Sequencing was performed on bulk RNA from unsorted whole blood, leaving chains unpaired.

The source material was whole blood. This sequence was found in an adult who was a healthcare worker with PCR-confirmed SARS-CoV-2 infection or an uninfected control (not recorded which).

CDR3 DNA: TGTGCCAGCAGCCCTAGGCCGGGACCCATGAACACTGAAGCTTTCTTT. Translating gives CASSPRPGPMNTEAFF. The chain couples TRBV7-9 to TRBJ1-1, with D perhaps TRBD1 (5 bases). The ends were cut back, 5 bases at V and 0 bases at J, with 16 bases in the middle. The CDR3 runs to 16 residues. Germline lookup yields CDR1 SEHNR and CDR2 FQNEAQ (reference sequence).